This T cell receptor beta chain came from a study of OX40 agonist ivuxolimab in advanced cancers. Findings and caveats of the study: There was clonal expansion of CD4+ and CD8+ blood T cells by week 6 at 0.1 to 3.0 mg/kg.

Notes on this clone: The antigen remains unidentified.

Systemic immunosuppression or autoimmune disease history was grounds to exclude patients. Method: immunoSEQ multiplex PCR; TCRdb's copy keeps in-frame clones and lacks some. The table lists over 60,000 clones, roughly nine tenths of them singletons. The TCR sequence derives from an adult with an advanced solid tumor such as melanoma, head and neck, liver or kidney cancer. The sample was CD4+ or CD8+ T cells sorted from blood, taken in a trial of the OX40 agonist ivuxolimab.

This CDR3 reads CASSFGQAYNEQFF. CDR3 in DNA: TGTGCCAGCAGTTTCGGGCAGGCCTACAATGAGCAGTTCTTC. This chain links TRBV27 with TRBJ2-1; D gene ambiguous. The CDR3 runs 14 residues. The germline V gene encodes CDR1 MNHEY and CDR2 SMNVEV (reference sequence). Trimming shortened V by 3 bases and J by 2 bases, and 8 bases separated the two germline ends.